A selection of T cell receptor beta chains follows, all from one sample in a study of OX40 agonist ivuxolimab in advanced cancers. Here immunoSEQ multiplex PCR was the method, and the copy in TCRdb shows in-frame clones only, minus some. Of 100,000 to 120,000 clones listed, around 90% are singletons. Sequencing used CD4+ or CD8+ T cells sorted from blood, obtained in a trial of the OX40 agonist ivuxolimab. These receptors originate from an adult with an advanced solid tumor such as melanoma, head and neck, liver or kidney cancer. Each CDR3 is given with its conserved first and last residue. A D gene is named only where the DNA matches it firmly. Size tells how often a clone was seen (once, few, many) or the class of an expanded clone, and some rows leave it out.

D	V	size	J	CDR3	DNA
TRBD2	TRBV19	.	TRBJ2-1	CASSIGGLAVNEQFF	TGTGCCAGTAGTATAGGAGGACTAGCGGTCAATGAGCAGTTCTTC
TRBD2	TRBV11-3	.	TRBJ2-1	CASSLAGGYNEQFF	TGTGCCAGCAGCTTGGCCGGGGGGTACAATGAGCAGTTCTTC
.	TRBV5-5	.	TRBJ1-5	CASRAGINSNQPQHF	TGTGCCAGCAGGGCGGGTATTAATAGCAATCAGCCCCAGCATTTT
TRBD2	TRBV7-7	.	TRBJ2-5	CASSSGVRGGRETQYF	TGTGCTAGCAGCTCAGGAGTTCGGGGGGGACGAGAGACCCAGTACTTC
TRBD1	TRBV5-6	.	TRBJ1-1	CASSYPDKQGTEAFF	TGTGCCAGCAGCTACCCCGATAAACAGGGGACTGAAGCTTTCTTT
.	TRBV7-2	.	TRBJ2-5	CASRPARNQETQYF	TGTGCCAGCAGACCCGCTAGGAACCAAGAGACCCAGTACTTC
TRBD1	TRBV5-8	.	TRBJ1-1	CASSSTGEMNTEAFF	TGTGCCAGCAGCTCGACAGGGGAAATGAACACTGAAGCTTTCTTT
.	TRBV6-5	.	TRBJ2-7	CASSRSPHEQYF	TGTGCCAGCAGTCGCTCCCCCCACGAGCAGTACTTC
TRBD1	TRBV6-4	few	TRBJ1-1	CASSAGDRGTEAFF	TGTGCCAGCAGTGCCGGGGACAGGGGGACTGAAGCTTTCTTT
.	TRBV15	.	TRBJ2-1	CATSRVGSRERESSYNEQFF	TGTGCCACCAGCAGAGTCGGATCCAGGGAGAGGGAAAGCTCCTACAATGAGCAGTTCTTC
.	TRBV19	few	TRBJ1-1	CASSIWGNTEAFF	TGTGCCAGTAGTATTTGGGGGAACACTGAAGCTTTCTTT
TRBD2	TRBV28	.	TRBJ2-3	CASSLLSGRKDTQYF	TGTGCCAGCAGTTTACTTAGCGGGAGGAAAGATACGCAGTATTTT
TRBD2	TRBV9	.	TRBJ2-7	CASSVGTSYEQYF	TGTGCCAGCAGCGTAGGGACTAGCTACGAGCAGTACTTC
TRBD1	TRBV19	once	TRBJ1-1	CASSIGGQGAEAFF	TGTGCCAGTAGTATAGGCGGACAGGGGGCTGAAGCTTTCTTT
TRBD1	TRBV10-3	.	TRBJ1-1	CAISSGQGNTEAFF	TGTGCCATCAGTAGCGGACAGGGGAACACTGAAGCTTTCTTT
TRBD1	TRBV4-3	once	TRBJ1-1	CASSQVGDRNTEAFF	TGCGCCAGCAGCCAAGTAGGGGACAGAAACACTGAAGCTTTCTTT
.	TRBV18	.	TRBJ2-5	CASSPGETQYF	TGTGCCAGCTCTCCCGGGGAGACCCAGTACTTC
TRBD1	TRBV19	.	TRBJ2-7	CASRLQGAYEQYF	TGTGCCAGTAGGCTTCAGGGGGCCTACGAGCAGTACTTC
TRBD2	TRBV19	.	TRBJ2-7	CASSTSRLAGYEQYF	TGTGCCAGTAGTACCTCCAGACTAGCGGGGTACGAGCAGTACTTC
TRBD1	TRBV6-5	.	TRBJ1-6	CASSYSTGGKRAPLHF	TGTGCCAGCAGTTACTCAACAGGGGGTAAACGGGCACCCCTCCACTTT
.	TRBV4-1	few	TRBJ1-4	CASSQERGNEKLFF	TGCGCCAGCAGCCAAGAGAGAGGTAATGAAAAACTGTTTTTT
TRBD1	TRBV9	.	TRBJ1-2	CASSVPGGAYTF	TGTGCCAGCAGCGTCCCAGGGGGCGCCTACACCTTC
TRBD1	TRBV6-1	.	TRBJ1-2	CASSELQGRVAF	TGTGCCAGCAGTGAGCTACAGGGGAGGGTCGCCTTC
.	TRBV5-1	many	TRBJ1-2	CASSLKGGGNGYTF	TGCGCCAGCAGCTTGAAGGGTGGAGGTAATGGCTACACCTTC
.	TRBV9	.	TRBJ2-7	CASSPRQDLSYEQYF	TGTGCCAGCAGCCCGCGACAGGACCTTTCCTACGAGCAGTACTTC
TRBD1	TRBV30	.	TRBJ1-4	CACGTGGAGGNEKLFF	TGTGCCTGTGGGACAGGGGGCGCTGGGGGTAATGAAAAACTGTTTTTT
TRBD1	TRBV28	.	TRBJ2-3	CASSLRTGSTDTQYF	TGTGCCAGCAGTTTACGGACAGGAAGCACAGATACGCAGTATTTT
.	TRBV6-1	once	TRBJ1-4	CASTRRGAGRKLFF	TGTGCCAGTACCCGACGGGGGGCAGGAAGGAAACTGTTTTTT
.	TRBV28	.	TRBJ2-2	CASSFFAGYTGELFF	TGTGCCAGCAGTTTTTTCGCAGGGTACACCGGGGAGCTGTTTTTT
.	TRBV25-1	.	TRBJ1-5	CASSEGNQPQHF	TGTGCCAGCAGTGAGGGCAATCAGCCCCAGCATTTT
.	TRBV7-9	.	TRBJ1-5	CASSLDWGQLSNQPQHF	TGTGCCAGCAGCTTAGATTGGGGGCAGCTAAGCAATCAGCCCCAGCATTTT
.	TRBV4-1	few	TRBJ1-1	CASSQDGYTEAFF	TGCGCCAGCAGCCAAGATGGGTACACTGAAGCTTTCTTT
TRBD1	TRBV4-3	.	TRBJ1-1	CASSQMTGAGAEAFF	TGCGCCAGCAGCCAAATGACAGGGGCGGGGGCTGAAGCTTTCTTT
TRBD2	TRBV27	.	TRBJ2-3	CASSLSKLAGSPQYF	TGTGCCAGCAGTTTATCTAAGCTAGCGGGAAGTCCGCAGTATTTT
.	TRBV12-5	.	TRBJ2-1	CASGWGRGRNEQFF	TGTGCTAGTGGTTGGGGGAGGGGGCGGAATGAGCAGTTCTTC
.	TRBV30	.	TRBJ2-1	CAWSPGGEGNEQFF	TGTGCCTGGAGCCCCGGGGGTGAGGGCAATGAGCAGTTCTTC
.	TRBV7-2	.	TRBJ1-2	CASSLVPGEDYGYTF	TGTGCCAGCAGCTTAGTACCGGGGGAGGACTATGGCTACACCTTC
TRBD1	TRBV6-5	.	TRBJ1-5	CASSPTGTGDRPQHF	TGTGCCAGCAGTCCAACCGGGACAGGGGACCGGCCCCAGCATTTT
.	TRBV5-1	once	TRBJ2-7	CASKLVSGAYEQYF	TGCGCCAGCAAGTTAGTCAGTGGGGCCTACGAGCAGTACTTC
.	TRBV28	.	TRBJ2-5	CASSLGGALETQYF	TGTGCCAGCAGTTTGGGGGGGGCGCTGGAGACCCAGTACTTC
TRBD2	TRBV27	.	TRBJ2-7	CASSLTVAGGIYEQYF	TGTGCCAGCAGTTTAACCGTAGCGGGAGGAATTTACGAGCAGTACTTC
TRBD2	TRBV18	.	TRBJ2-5	CASSPGGHGTQYF	TGTGCCAGCTCCCCGGGAGGGCACGGGACCCAGTACTTC
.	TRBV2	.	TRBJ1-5	CASSVESNQPQHF	TGTGCCAGCAGTGTCGAAAGCAATCAGCCCCAGCATTTT
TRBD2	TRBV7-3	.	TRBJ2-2	CASSLMGGTGNTGELFF	TGTGCCAGCAGCTTAATGGGAGGGACGGGTAACACCGGGGAGCTGTTTTTT
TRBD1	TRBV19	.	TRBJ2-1	CASKGQGARNGQFF	TGTGCCAGTAAGGGACAGGGGGCAAGAAATGGGCAGTTCTTC
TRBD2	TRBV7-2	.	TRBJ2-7	CASSFRTSGGPYEQYF	TGTGCCAGCAGCTTTAGGACTAGCGGGGGGCCCTACGAGCAGTACTTC
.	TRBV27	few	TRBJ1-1	CASSLKSVGDTEAFF	TGTGCCAGCAGTTTAAAATCGGTGGGGGACACTGAAGCTTTCTTT
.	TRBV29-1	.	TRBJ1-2	CSGGGPPDYGYTF	TGCAGCGGGGGGGGCCCACCCGACTATGGCTACACCTTC
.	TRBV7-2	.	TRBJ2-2	CASSSNTGELFF	TGTGCCAGCAGCTCGAACACCGGGGAGCTGTTTTTT
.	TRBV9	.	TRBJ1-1	CASSVSVNTEAFF	TGTGCCAGCAGCGTCTCAGTGAACACTGAAGCTTTCTTT
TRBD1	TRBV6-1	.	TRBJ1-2	CASSEGQLYGYTF	TGTGCCAGCAGTGAGGGACAGCTCTATGGCTACACCTTC
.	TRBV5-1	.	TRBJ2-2	CASSSRTGNTGELFF	TGCGCCAGCAGCTCGCGGACTGGGAACACCGGGGAGCTGTTTTTT
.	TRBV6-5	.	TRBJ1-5	CASRDQGPNQPQHF	TGTGCCAGCAGGGACCAGGGTCCTAATCAGCCCCAGCATTTT
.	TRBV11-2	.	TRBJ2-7	CASSSPRGRGGYEQYF	TGTGCCAGCAGCTCCCCCCGGGGCAGGGGGGGCTACGAGCAGTACTTC
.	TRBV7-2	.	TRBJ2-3	CASSLGGFTDTQYF	TGTGCCAGCAGCTTAGGGGGGTTCACAGATACGCAGTATTTT
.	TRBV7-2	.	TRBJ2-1	CASSSVAVRYNEQFF	TGTGCCAGCAGCTCCGTCGCGGTTCGATACAATGAGCAGTTCTTC
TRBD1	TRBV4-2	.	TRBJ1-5	CASSRNGQGNQPQHF	TGTGCCAGCAGCCGGAATGGACAGGGCAATCAGCCCCAGCATTTT
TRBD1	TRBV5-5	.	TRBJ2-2	CASRQAPGQGARTGELFF	TGTGCCAGCAGACAGGCCCCCGGACAGGGGGCTCGTACCGGGGAGCTGTTTTTT